This TCR beta chain originates from a study of T cells in Graves' hyperthyroidism and ophthalmopathy (dated 2019 in TCRdb). With regard to the full study: Peripheral blood was collected at initial diagnosis, before any treatment. Once sampling was done, hyperthyroidism patients were given methimazole at a starting dose of 30 mg daily, whereas ophthalmopathy patients were given high-dose intravenous methylprednisolone. Thyroid tissue and blood T-cell repertoires from several Graves' hyperthyroidism patients were also compared in the study. According to the paper, TCR Vbeta CDR3 sequencing was carried out on over 130 peripheral blood samples, which came from some 41 ophthalmopathy, 75 to 80 hyperthyroidism and approximately 17 progressor patients. To identify distinguishing TCR V-J signatures, a discovery cohort of around 100 patients was used, comprising 43 with Graves' ophthalmopathy and 55 to 65 with stable Graves' hyperthyroidism. The approximately 97 discovery patients were randomly divided into training and test sets at a 7:3 ratio. An independent validation cohort of fewer than 20 hyperthyroidism patients and more than 15 patients who later progressed to ophthalmopathy tested prospective prediction of ophthalmopathy.

A patient counted as having stable Graves' hyperthyroidism if no progression to ophthalmopathy occurred over 18 months of follow-up. Hyperthyroidism patients were newly diagnosed, with disease duration under 2 months, and aged 18 to 65 years. Exclusion was applied to patients with uncontrolled infections, other autoimmune diseases, pregnancy or lactation. Diagnoses were established on the basis of clinical symptoms, serum thyroxine and TRAb, thyroid ultrasound, and orbital computed tomography. PBMCs were isolated from about 9 ml of fresh peripheral blood by Ficoll-Paque density gradient centrifugation. Total RNA was extracted with Trizol reagent, and quality was checked on an Agilent 2100 Bioanalyzer. The study at large found these results: Sample size was not statistically predetermined, and blinding of investigators to group allocation was not performed. Ophthalmopathy was separated from stable hyperthyroidism by a 13 V-J signature model, with just over 85% sensitivity and roughly 81% specificity obtained in cross-validation and 80%/75% obtained in testing. Most expanded thyroid clonotypes (frequency above 0.001) were also detected in blood, a finding suggesting that blood repertoires may reflect thyroid immune responses. In validation, progression to ophthalmopathy was predicted by the model with 70.59% sensitivity and 72.22% specificity, a median of about 6.4 months before onset.

The CDR3, from cysteine to phenylalanine, totals 15 residues. The CDR3 DNA has 45 bases and is translated from base 1. The germline V gene (reference sequence) provides CDR1 DFQATT and CDR2 SNEGSKA. After removal of 5 bases from V and 2 bases from J, the junction retains 10 bases not matched to a gene. Amplification of TCR beta CDR3 regions was carried out from RNA transcripts. For the first round of RT-PCR on the TCR CDR3, the HTBI primer set was used together with the Qiagen OneStep RT-PCR kit. Libraries were constructed in a second round of multiplex PCR, after which size selection and purification were performed. The libraries were sequenced on an Illumina HiSeq2000 using paired-end 100 bp reads. The source study handled its data this way. SOAPnuke was used to process the raw data, with reads discarded if the reads contained adapters or uncalled bases, had a mean Phred below 15, or lacked an exact constant-primer or identifier match. High-quality paired reads were merged with COPE v1.2.5, and unique nucleotide sequences were defined as clonotypes. Clonotypes were aligned to IMGT TRBV, TRBD and TRBJ reference segments using MiTCR v1.1. The analysis was restricted to V-J combinations with a frequency above 0.0001, which together covered 99% to 99.2% of the repertoires. A TCS score was defined as the ratio between F50 (clonal expansion) and ExV (chaos), using BLOSUM62-based TCRdist between CDR3 peptides within each V-J. Welch's t-statistics and random forest reduced 500 to 550 V-J features to 10 to 15, which were used in a naive Bayes classifier (R e1071). The public reads were reprocessed in TCRdb via fastp at Q25 and MiXCR, keeping in-frame beta chains. Each entry is one CDR3 protein sequence, shown with its most common DNA and genes. TCRdb, not the original authors, processed these V and J calls. The sample table records 500,000 to 750,000 distinct CDR3 sequences; less than 20% of these occur just once. The ten largest clones take up approximately 7.4% of the sample.

Many counts were recorded for this clonotype. No antigen is known for it. Base qualities are not provided; no much larger clone lies one nucleotide away. The sequence derives from a woman between 25 and 40 years old with Graves' hyperthyroidism. The sequenced sample was blood. The rearranged chain carries TRBV20-1 and TRBJ2-7, and 9 bases in between align with TRBD2. The CDR3 region reads CSALGRASGTYEQYF. Here is the DNA: TGCAGTGCTTTGGGTCGGGCTAGCGGGACCTACGAGCAGTACTTC.